This T cell receptor (beta chain) came from a study of CD8+CD57+ T cells in acquired aplastic anemia. Study details: DNA from sorted CD4+ and CD8+ cells averaged around 3.2 ug.

Genomic DNA, serving as template, underwent TCR beta VDJ and CDR3 profiling. TCRdb fed the reads into MiXCR, producing one record per CDR3 protein. The table shows 150,000 to 200,000 distinct CDR3 sequences, with approximately 50% occurring only once. It was patients with CD8+CD57+ cell expansion by flow cytometry who were chosen for sequencing. The sequence was collected from a human donor with aplastic anemia. The sequencing sample was made of sorted CD4+, CD8+, or CD8+CD57+ T cells (not recorded which) from PBMCs.

The CDR3 loop is CAISEPGRENTQYF. In DNA, the CDR3 is TGTGCCATCAGTGAACCCGGACGGGAGAATACGCAGTATTTT. V is TRBV10-3 and J is TRBJ2-3; weak D call: TRBD2 (6 bases). The V end was cut by 3 bases, the J end by 7 bases, with 14 bases between. The germline CDR1 and CDR2 sequences are ENHRY and SYGVKD. The CDR3 runs 14 residues.